Each of the 29 T cell receptor beta chains below was sequenced from the same sample in a study of blood T cell repertoires in COVID-19. The assay was immunoSEQ multiplex PCR, and TCRdb's table has in-frame clones only and misses some. The sample contains approximately 200,000 clones, 81% of which appear only once. Specimen: PBMCs or T cells enriched from blood (not recorded which). These receptors originate from a man between 40 and 49 years old who had recovered from COVID-19.

The chain has TRBV27 and TRBJ1-6; the D gene is possibly TRBD1 (6 bases). V was shortened by 7 bases and J by 1 base, with 8 bases between the two germline ends. Germline CDR1 reads MNHEY; CDR2 reads SMNVEV (reference sequence). The CDR3 extends over 14 amino acids. CDR3 in amino acids: CASTTGSYNSPLHF. CDR3 nucleotide sequence: TGTGCCAGCACTACAGGGTCCTATAATTCACCCCTCCACTTT.

The V gene is TRBV5-6, the J gene TRBJ1-2; weak D call: TRBD1 (6 bases). This CDR3 contains 15 residues. Deletions cut 3 bases from V and 8 bases from J, with 20 bases between. Germline assignment: CDR1 SGHDT and CDR2 YYEEEE. The CDR3 here is CASSYYHRDDGGYTF. DNA for the CDR3: TGTGCCAGCAGCTACTATCACAGGGACGACGGGGGCTACACCTTC. The variable domain in full, completed from reference TRBV5-6 and TRBJ1-2, reads DAGVTQSPTHLIKTRGQQVTLRCSPKSGHDTVSWYQQALGQGPQFIFQYYEEEERQRGNFPDRFSGHQFPNYSSELNVNALLLGDSALYLCASSYYHRDDGGYTFGSGTRLTVV.

The chain employs TRBV5-1 and TRBJ2-3; D not resolved. This CDR3 is 16 amino acids long. Germline values: CDR1 SGHRS, CDR2 YFSETQ. The ends were cut back, 0 bases at V and 3 bases at J, with 14 bases in the middle. The CDR3 nucleotides are TGCGCCAGCAGCTTGGCCTACCGCAAAGTAACAGATACGCAGTATTTT. This sequence encodes CASSLAYRKVTDTQYF.

V gene TRBV10-1 combines with J gene TRBJ2-2, with 7 bases that match TRBD1. The V gene end was trimmed by 5 bases and the J gene end by 5 bases; junction bases not matched to a gene: 8. The CDR3 is 15 residues long. Germline CDR1 and CDR2: WNHNN and SYGVQD (reference sequence). CDR3 region: CASSSGTVRTGELFF. The CDR3 nucleotides are TGCGCCAGCAGTTCCGGGACAGTGAGAACCGGGGAGCTGTTTTTT.

This clone was counted once. The CDR3 region is CASSLTSSGGKGTQYF. The CDR3 DNA sequence: TGTGCCAGCAGCCTTACTTCTAGCGGGGGTAAAGGGACCCAGTACTTC. This rearrangement joins TRBV11-2 to TRBJ2-5, with 10 bases lining up with TRBD2. Unmatched junction bases numbered 13, after V lost 5 bases and J lost 7 bases. This CDR3 region has 16 residues. Germline loops: CDR1 SGHAT, CDR2 FQNNGV.

The gene calls are TRBV5-1 and TRBJ1-1, with 8 bases that match TRBD1. This CDR3 is 15 amino acids long. Per the germline V gene, CDR1 is SGHRS and CDR2 is YFSETQ. The ends lost 4 bases at V and 1 base at J; junction bases unmatched: 6. This CDR3 is CASSKLDRGNTEAFF. CDR3 in DNA: TGCGCCAGCAGCAAACTCGACAGGGGGAACACTGAAGCTTTCTTT.

The V and J genes are TRBV27 and TRBJ2-2, with TRBD2 as a possible D gene (6 bases). The CDR3 length is 16 residues. Germline-derived CDR1 and CDR2 are MNHEY and SMNVEV (reference sequence). V was cut by 6 bases and J by 3 bases, with 17 bases left in between. CDR3 protein: CASSPRAGRHTGELFF. The CDR3 bases are TGTGCCAGCAGCCCACGGGCGGGACGCCACACCGGGGAGCTGTTTTTT.

J is TRBJ2-3 and V is TRBV7-9; 7 bases align to TRBD2. The CDR3 spans 15 residues. CDR1 is SEHNR and CDR2 is FQNEAQ in the germline V gene (reference sequence). Unmatched junction bases numbered 16, after V lost 5 bases and J lost 11 bases. The DNA of the CDR3 is TGTGCCAGCAGCCCGCGGGGGTTGCGGGTGTTGGAGCAGTATTTT. It yields the protein CASSPRGLRVLEQYF.

The V gene is TRBV11-1, the J gene TRBJ2-1; D gene uncertain. V dropped 0 bases and J dropped 8 bases, with 5 bases sitting between them. The CDR3 is 12 residues long. Per germline, CDR1 SGHAT and CDR2 FQDESV (reference sequence). This CDR3 is CASSLATYEQFF. Written as DNA, the CDR3 is TGTGCCAGCAGCTTAGCGACATATGAGCAGTTCTTC.

The table lists this clone with a count of one. The chain couples TRBV5-1 to TRBJ2-2, with 9 bases identical to TRBD2. J was trimmed by 4 bases and V by 6 bases; bases with no gene match: 7. Germline-derived CDR1 and CDR2 are SGHRS and YFSETQ. The CDR3 is 15 amino acids. The CDR3 nucleotides read TGCGCCAGCAAAGGGCTAGCGGGACCCACCGGGGAGCTGTTTTTT. The encoded protein is CASKGLAGPTGELFF. The full variable domain, in which reference TRBV5-1 and TRBJ2-2 provide the parts outside the CDR3, is KAGVTQTPRYLIKTRGQQVTLSCSPISGHRSVSWYQQTPGQGLQFLFEYFSETQRNKGNFPGRFSGRQFSNSRSEMNVSTLELGDSALYLCASKGLAGPTGELFFGEGSRLTVL.

This chain joins TRBV5-1 and TRBJ2-1, with 11 bases that match TRBD2. V shed 0 bases and J 9 bases; nucleotides not matched to a gene: 5. Germline lookup yields CDR1 SGHRS and CDR2 YFSETQ. The CDR3 runs 15 residues. CDR3 sequence reads: CASSLVASGRPEQFF. The DNA of the CDR3 is TGCGCCAGCAGCTTGGTGGCTAGCGGGAGGCCTGAGCAGTTCTTC.

This clone was counted a few times. The rearrangement uses TRBV5-6 and TRBJ2-3; 9 bases are shared with TRBD2. The CDR3 totals 18 residues. V gave up 0 bases and J gave up 7 bases; unmatched junction bases: 15. Germline V gives CDR1 SGHDT, CDR2 YYEEEE. CDR3 amino acids: CASSLVSAGGSLRYTQYF. The CDR3 coding sequence is TGTGCCAGCAGCTTGGTATCGGCGGGAGGGAGTTTACGTTATACGCAGTATTTT.

This clone appeared a single time. The chain links TRBV30 to TRBJ2-1; TRBD1 matches 9 bases. The CDR3 loop spans 13 amino acids. V lost 3 bases, J lost 5 bases, and 2 bases stayed unmatched. Germline V gene data show CDR1 as GTSNPN and CDR2 as SVGIG (reference sequence). The DNA for the CDR3 is TGTGCCTGGAGACAGGGGGCGCACAATGAGCAGTTCTTC. This encodes CAWRQGAHNEQFF.

The DNA for the CDR3 is TGTGCCAGCCGCCCATCCACAGGGTATGGAGAGACCCAGTACTTC. This codes for CASRPSTGYGETQYF. The gene calls are TRBV7-9 and TRBJ2-5; weak D call: TRBD1 (6 bases). CDR3 length: 15 amino acids. V was pared by 8 bases and J by 4 bases, with 20 bases between. The germline V gene has CDR1 SEHNR and CDR2 FQNEAQ (reference sequence).

V and J are TRBV18 and TRBJ1-1; tentative D call: TRBD1 (6 bases). Per germline, CDR1 KGHSH and CDR2 LQKENI. The CDR3 covers 14 residues. Between the trimmed V and J ends, which lost 3 bases and 8 bases, there was a span of 16 bases. The CDR3 is CASSPNADRPEAFF. CDR3 in DNA: TGTGCCAGCTCACCGAACGCTGACAGGCCCGAAGCTTTCTTT.

CDR3 amino acids: CASSQETPSSYNEQFF. In DNA, the CDR3 is TGCGCCAGCAGCCAAGAGACTCCAAGCTCCTACAATGAGCAGTTCTTC. The chain uses TRBV4-1 and TRBJ2-1, with D unresolved. The V gene's germline CDR1 is MGHRA and CDR2 YSYEKL. The CDR3 is made up of 16 amino acids. Trimming shortened V by 0 bases and J by 0 bases, and 9 bases separated the two germline ends.

This clone was seen just once. V is TRBV7-9 and J is TRBJ1-6; no clear D gene. The germline CDR1 and CDR2 sequences are SEHNR and FQNEAQ (reference sequence). CDR3 length equals 12 residues. With 6 bases removed from V and 10 bases from J, the gap between germline ends came to 10 bases. CDR3 protein: CASSHGGSPLHF. The CDR3, as DNA: TGTGCCAGCAGTCACGGAGGCTCACCCCTCCACTTT.

The chain employs TRBV27 and TRBJ2-3; no clear D gene. The CDR3 contains 14 residues. V was clipped by 0 bases and J by 2 bases, with 6 bases between them. The V gene's germline CDR1 is MNHEY and CDR2 SMNVEV (reference sequence). DNA for the CDR3: TGTGCCAGCAGTTTATCGTCCATCACAGATACGCAGTATTTT. It specifies CASSLSSITDTQYF.

The rearrangement links TRBV2 to TRBJ2-3, with TRBD2 identical over 9 bases. The germline CDR1 and CDR2 sequences are SNHLY and FYNNEI. With V trimmed by 0 bases and J by 3 bases, 10 bases remained unmatched. The CDR3 sequence is 18 residues long. CDR3 loop: CASSEAPRRLADTDTQYF. In nucleotides, the CDR3 is TGTGCCAGCAGTGAAGCGCCGCGTCGACTAGCGGATACAGATACGCAGTATTTT.

This sequence joins TRBV5-8 and TRBJ2-1; possibly TRBD1 for D (6 bases). CDR1 and CDR2 (germline): SGHTS, YDEGEE. Trimming stripped 1 base from V and 1 base from J, with 12 bases between. The CDR3 has 16 amino acids. The CDR3 loop is CASSLSGVRSYNEQFF. The CDR3, as DNA: TGTGCCAGCAGCTTGTCAGGGGTGAGATCCTACAATGAGCAGTTCTTC. Using reference TRBV5-8 and TRBJ2-1 for the parts outside the CDR3, the full variable domain is EAGVTQSPTHLIKTRGQQATLRCSPISGHTSVYWYQQALGLGLQFLLWYDEGEERNRGNFPPRFSGRQFPNYSSELNVNALELEDSALYLCASSLSGVRSYNEQFFGPGTRLTVL.

This clone was observed a single time. The rearrangement links TRBV18 to TRBJ2-3, with 9 nucleotides matching TRBD2. The trim removed 1 base at V and 3 bases at J, leaving 2 bases unmatched. The CDR3 loop spans 15 amino acids. CDR1 KGHSH and CDR2 LQKENI come from the germline V gene. CDR3 in DNA: TGTGCCAGCTCACCACTAGCGGGAGAAACAGATACGCAGTATTTT. Protein: CASSPLAGETDTQYF.

Points on this clone: A much larger clone lies one base from this, so it may be a read error. The sample has other DNA sequences that encode this CDR3 too. The V gene is TRBV12-3 or TRBV12-4, the J gene TRBJ2-5; D is unresolved. This CDR3 comprises 11 residues. Trimming cost V 5 bases and J 1 base, with 2 bases left between them. The CDR3 reads CASSLQETQYF. The DNA of the CDR3 is TGTGCCAGCAGTCTCCAAGAGACCCAGTACTTC.

The V and J genes are TRBV18 and TRBJ1-2; 7 bases map to TRBD1. V lost 3 bases and J lost 8; bases outside the gene matches: 6. CDR3 size: 13 residues. CDR1 and CDR2 from the germline V gene are KGHSH and LQKENI. CDR3 nucleotide sequence: TGTGCCAGCTCACCTAGGGGGCTGGAGGGCTACACCTTC. This sequence encodes CASSPRGLEGYTF.

Only one count was recorded for this clone. This sequence joins TRBV18 and TRBJ1-4; 10 nucleotides agree with TRBD1. J gave up 7 bases and V 3 bases, and 2 bases lay outside the gene matches. This CDR3 spans 14 amino acids. Germline assignment: CDR1 KGHSH and CDR2 LQKENI. CDR3: CASSPDRGTEKLFF. CDR3 nucleotide sequence: TGTGCCAGCTCACCGGACAGGGGGACTGAAAAACTGTTTTTT.

This chain uses TRBV18 with TRBJ1-1, with TRBD1 matching over 9 bases. V shed 6 bases, J shed 2 bases, and the junction held 7 bases outside the gene matches. The CDR3 is made up of 15 amino acids. Germline assignment: CDR1 KGHSH and CDR2 LQKENI. The CDR3, as DNA: TGTGCCAGCTCGCCCCGACAGGGGGAAAACACTGAAGCTTTCTTT. It encodes CASSPRQGENTEAFF.

The chain has TRBV5-1 and TRBJ1-2; TRBD1 matches 10 bases. With V trimmed by 0 bases and J by 7 bases, 15 bases remained unmatched. Per the germline V gene, CDR1 is SGHRS and CDR2 is YFSETQ. This CDR3 is 18 amino acids long. CDR3 nucleotide sequence: TGCGCCAGCAGCTTGGCGGCCGGGACAGGGGCCCTTATAAGTGGCTACACCTTC. Amino acids: CASSLAAGTGALISGYTF.

The genes are TRBV21-1 and TRBJ1-2; the table gives TRBD1 as D, unverified against the DNA. TRBV21-1 is a listed pseudogene. This CDR3 is 20 amino acids long. As DNA, the CDR3 is TGTGCCAGCAGCAAAGAAAGAATTACGGGACCGGGACAGGAGTACTATGGCTACACCTTC. It encodes CASSKERITGPGQEYYGYTF.

This clone was observed a handful of times. CDR3 residues: CASSEAGGSSYEQYF. The CDR3 bases are TGTGCCAGCAGTGAAGCTGGGGGGAGCTCCTACGAGCAGTACTTC. The V and J genes are TRBV2 and TRBJ2-7; perhaps TRBD2 as D (6 bases). The CDR3 loop spans 15 amino acids. In germline, CDR1 is SNHLY, CDR2 FYNNEI. Trimming pared 0 bases from V and 0 bases from J, leaving 9 bases between.

The genes are TRBV6-5 and TRBJ1-1; no firm D call. V lost 5 bases to trimming and J lost 3 bases, with 10 bases between them. Germline V lookup: CDR1 MNHEY, CDR2 SVGAGI. There are 13 residues in the CDR3. The CDR3 sequence is CASSRKVDTEAFF. CDR3 nucleotide sequence: TGTGCCAGCAGTCGAAAAGTAGACACTGAAGCTTTCTTT.